These 19 T cell receptor beta chains originate from one sample sequenced in a study of radiotherapy plus CTLA-4 blockade in lung cancer. Some clones are missing from TCRdb's copy, which holds only in-frame ones; the method was immunoSEQ multiplex PCR. The table has over 85,000 clones, roughly 85% seen once; the top ten hold about 23%. The starting material was peripheral blood, obtained from a patient treated with radiotherapy plus ipilimumab. These receptors all come from a human donor with non-small cell lung cancer that progressed on radiotherapy plus ipilimumab.

The V gene is TRBV18, the J gene TRBJ2-7; 11 bases align to TRBD2. Germline CDR1 and CDR2: KGHSH and LQKENI. Trimming took 3 bases from V and 0 from J; bases not matched to a gene: 4. The CDR3 covers 16 residues. The CDR3 sequence: CASSPGLAGYSYEQYF. As DNA, the CDR3 is TGTGCCAGCTCACCTGGACTAGCGGGTTACTCCTACGAGCAGTACTTC.

The chain carries TRBV5-1 and TRBJ2-3; D remains ambiguous. Trimming left V 0 bases short and J 5 bases short, with 7 bases between. This CDR3 has 13 amino acids. CDR1 and CDR2 (germline): SGHRS, YFSETQ. CDR3 bases: TGCGCCAGCAGCTTGGTAGGGAAAGATACGCAGTATTTT. Translating it yields CASSLVGKDTQYF.

DNA for the CDR3: TGTGCCAGCAGCTCGACCCCCAGCGGGAGAGAGACCCAGTACTTC. It codes for CASSSTPSGRETQYF. This rearrangement joins TRBV7-3 to TRBJ2-5; 8 bases agree with TRBD2. The germline V gene encodes CDR1 SGHTA and CDR2 FQGTGA. The CDR3 is 15 residues long. Unmatched junction bases numbered 8, after V lost 4 bases and J lost 4 bases. Supplemented by reference TRBV7-3 and TRBJ2-5, the full variable domain reads GAGVSQTPSNKVTEKGKYVELRCDPISGHTALYWYRQSLGQGPEFLIYFQGTGAADDSGLPNDRFFAVRPEGSVSTLKIQRTERGDSAVYLCASSSTPSGRETQYFGPGTRLLVL.

The genes are TRBV6-4 and TRBJ2-7, with D possibly matching TRBD2 (6 bases). Per the germline V gene, CDR1 is MRHNA and CDR2 is SNTAGT. There are 16 residues in the CDR3. The V end was cut by 0 bases, the J end by 3 bases, with 15 bases between. The chain's CDR3 is CASSDSLRGGVYEQYV. The DNA for the CDR3 is TGTGCCAGCAGTGACTCTTTGCGGGGAGGAGTCTACGAGCAGTACGTC.

This CDR3 reads CASSSAVGASNTGELFF. The CDR3 DNA reads TGCGCCAGCAGCTCGGCCGTAGGGGCCTCGAACACCGGGGAGCTGTTTTTT. This chain uses TRBV5-1 with TRBJ2-2, with a possible D match to TRBD1 (5 bases). CDR3 length equals 17 residues. The V and J ends lost 3 bases and 0 bases respectively, with 15 bases between them. Germline V gene data show CDR1 as SGHRS and CDR2 as YFSETQ.

This CDR3 is CASSLHPESYEQYF. The DNA of the CDR3 is TGTGCCAGCAGTTTACACCCTGAATCCTACGAGCAGTACTTC. The V gene is TRBV27, the J gene TRBJ2-7, with D hard to call. The germline V and J ends were trimmed by 2 bases and 1 base, with 9 bases remaining between them. Germline V gene lookup returns CDR1 MNHEY and CDR2 SMNVEV (reference sequence). The CDR3 has 14 amino acids.

This chain joins TRBV20-1 and TRBJ2-1; D unclear. The CDR3 length is 11 residues. The germline gives CDR1 DFQATT, CDR2 SNEGSKA (reference sequence). Trimming removed 1 base at V and 5 bases at J, with 3 bases between. Written as DNA, the CDR3 is TGCAGTGCTAGAGGAGACAATGAGCAGTTCTTC. It is translated as CSARGDNEQFF.

The chain is built from TRBV18 and TRBJ2-7; 9 bases fit TRBD2. The CDR3 is made up of 18 amino acids. Looked up from germline, CDR1 is KGHSH and CDR2 is LQKENI. The V gene end was trimmed by 1 base and the J gene end by 5 bases; junction bases not matched to a gene: 15. The CDR3 loop reads CASSPRSSGRALGHEQYF. CDR3 DNA sequence: TGTGCCAGCTCACCACGAAGTAGCGGGAGAGCCCTCGGGCACGAGCAGTACTTC.

The genes are TRBV6-1 and TRBJ1-2; 8 bases align to TRBD1. Trimming took 4 bases from V and 6 from J; bases not matched to a gene: 4. Germline loops: CDR1 MNHNS, CDR2 SASEGT. The CDR3 has 13 residues. The CDR3 sequence is CASSADREHGYTF. The CDR3 coding sequence is TGTGCCAGCAGTGCGGACAGGGAGCATGGCTACACCTTC.

The chain carries TRBV7-3 and TRBJ2-2; D might be TRBD1 or TRBD2, each matching 5 bases. V dropped 0 bases and J dropped 3 bases, with 8 bases sitting between them. CDR1 and CDR2 (germline): SGHTA, FQGTGA. This CDR3 is 15 amino acids long. The CDR3 loop reads CASSLTMGDTGELFF. CDR3 in DNA: TGTGCCAGCAGCTTAACGATGGGGGACACCGGGGAGCTGTTTTTT.

The rearrangement joins TRBV30 to TRBJ2-7; D might be TRBD1 or TRBD2, each matching 5 bases. This CDR3 is built from 14 residues. The germline CDR1 and CDR2 sequences are GTSNPN and SVGIG (reference sequence). V was clipped by 5 bases and J by 5 bases, with 19 bases between them. This CDR3 is CAWGGDLIRHEQYF. In nucleotides, the CDR3 is TGTGCCTGGGGGGGTGATCTAATCCGCCACGAGCAGTACTTC. The full variable domain, completed using reference TRBV30 and TRBJ2-7, is SQTIHQWPATLVQPVGSPLSLECTVEGTSNPNLYWYRQAAGRGLQLLFYSVGIGQISSEVPQNLSASRPQDRQFILSSKKLLLSDSGFYLCAWGGDLIRHEQYFGPGTRLTVT.

This rearrangement joins TRBV6-6 to TRBJ1-2, with D possibly matching TRBD1 (5 bases). The CDR3 length is 15 residues. With 2 bases removed from V and 4 bases from J, the gap between germline ends came to 14 bases. Germline V gene data show CDR1 as MNHNY and CDR2 as SVGAGI (reference sequence). The CDR3 sequence: CASSYSLDKLYGYTF. The CDR3 DNA follows: TGTGCCAGCAGTTACAGTCTGGACAAACTCTATGGCTACACCTTC.

The V call is TRBV2, the J call TRBJ1-5; the match to TRBD1 covers 7 bases. This CDR3 spans 15 amino acids. Germline loops: CDR1 SNHLY, CDR2 FYNNEI. The junction had 3 bases not matched to a gene; V was cut back by 4 bases and J by 0 bases. CDR3 region: CASSGGQHSNQPQHF. Here the CDR3 DNA reads TGTGCCAGCAGTGGGGGACAGCATAGCAATCAGCCCCAGCATTTT.

This rearrangement joins TRBV15 to TRBJ2-2; D remains unclear. Germline V gene sequence: CDR1 LNHNV, CDR2 YYDKDF (reference sequence). The CDR3 runs to 16 residues. V was shortened by 0 bases and J by 4 bases, with 12 bases between the two germline ends. The CDR3: CATSREQRGPTGELFF. Here the CDR3 DNA reads TGTGCCACCAGCAGAGAACAGCGAGGACCCACCGGGGAGCTGTTTTTT.

V gene TRBV9 combines with J gene TRBJ1-5, with D uncertain. This CDR3 is built from 15 residues. The V and J ends lost 4 bases and 0 bases respectively, with 11 bases between them. Germline CDR1 and CDR2: SGDLS and YYNGEE. This CDR3 is CASSTDANSNQPQHF. In DNA form, the CDR3 reads TGTGCCAGCAGCACCGACGCCAATAGCAATCAGCCCCAGCATTTT.

The V and J genes are TRBV11-2 and TRBJ2-1; 16 bases fit TRBD2. The CDR3 has 15 residues. V lost 8 bases to trimming and J lost 7 bases; unmatched junction nucleotides: 5. Germline V gene sequence: CDR1 SGHAT, CDR2 FQNNGV. Written as DNA, the CDR3 is TGTGCCAGCGGGGGACTAGCGGGAGGGACAAATGAGCAGTTCTTC. Encoded protein: CASGGLAGGTNEQFF.

With regard to this clone: Other DNA sequences in the same sample also yield this CDR3. This chain uses TRBV9 with TRBJ2-1; no clear D. The CDR3 is 13 amino acids. Germline values: CDR1 SGDLS, CDR2 YYNGEE. V lost 0 bases, J lost 5 bases, and 6 bases lay in between. The DNA of the CDR3 is TGTGCCAGCAGCGTAGGGCTTAACAATGAGCAGTTCTTC. Protein sequence: CASSVGLNNEQFF.

The CDR3 sequence: CAWSYGNSYEQYF. As DNA, the CDR3 is TGTGCCTGGAGTTACGGAAACTCCTACGAGCAGTACTTC. This chain joins TRBV30 and TRBJ2-7; no clear D gene. The CDR3 extends over 13 amino acids. Germline V gene data show CDR1 as GTSNPN and CDR2 as SVGIG (reference sequence). The ends were cut back, 2 bases at V and 0 bases at J, with 8 bases in the middle.

This chain connects TRBV4-1 to TRBJ1-2; D possibly corresponds to TRBD1 (5 bases). Trimming shortened V by 2 bases and J by 0 bases, and 10 bases separated the two germline ends. The germline CDR1 and CDR2 sequences are MGHRA and YSYEKL. The CDR3 totals 15 residues. The CDR3 spells CASSQQTETNYGYTF. DNA of the CDR3: TGCGCCAGCAGCCAACAGACAGAGACTAACTATGGCTACACCTTC.